Each of the 7 T cell receptor beta chains below was sequenced from the same sample in a study of blood T cell repertoires in COVID-19. Generated by immunoSEQ multiplex PCR, the TCRdb table keeps only in-frame clones and is missing some. The table has fewer than 200,000 clones, 83% seen once. The specimen sequenced was PBMCs or T cells enriched from blood (not recorded which). Receptors were obtained from a woman aged 45 to 65 in a cohort exposed to, infected with or recovered from COVID-19 (not recorded which).

The CDR3 reads CASRQGAGNTIYF. Here the CDR3 DNA reads TGTGCCAGCAGGCAGGGGGCTGGAAACACCATATATTTT. V is TRBV7-2 and J is TRBJ1-3, with 7 nucleotides matching TRBD1. CDR1 and CDR2 (germline): SGHTA, FQGNSA. The CDR3 contains 13 residues. The trim removed 6 bases at V and 2 bases at J, leaving 1 base unmatched.

This clone was counted only a few times. J is TRBJ2-7 and V is TRBV7-9, with D tentatively TRBD2 (5 bases). The ends were cut back, 1 base at V and 4 bases at J, with 8 bases in the middle. Germline V gives CDR1 SEHNR, CDR2 FQNEAQ (reference sequence). The CDR3 has 13 amino acids. The CDR3 coding sequence is TGTGCCAGCAGCTTAGGGTGGGAGTACGAGCAGTACTTC. Amino acids: CASSLGWEYEQYF.

The chain joins TRBV4-1 to TRBJ1-5; TRBD1 matches 10 bases. V trimming: 3 bases; J trimming: 4 bases; junction bases outside the gene matches: 3. Germline V gene data show CDR1 as MGHRA and CDR2 as YSYEKL. This CDR3 is built from 15 residues. The CDR3 nucleotides are TGCGCCAGCAGCCATGAGGACAGGGGGAATCAGCCCCAGCATTTT. As protein: CASSHEDRGNQPQHF.

The CDR3 loop is CASSLALDGRYNEQFF. The CDR3, as DNA: TGCGCCAGCAGCTTGGCCTTGGACGGGAGATACAATGAGCAGTTCTTC. This chain uses TRBV5-1 with TRBJ2-1, with D perhaps matching TRBD2 (6 bases). V was trimmed by 0 bases and J by 4 bases, leaving 14 bases between them. The CDR3 runs to 16 residues. Per the germline V gene, CDR1 is SGHRS and CDR2 is YFSETQ. Full variable domain (remainder filled in from reference TRBV5-1 and TRBJ2-1): KAGVTQTPRYLIKTRGQQVTLSCSPISGHRSVSWYQQTPGQGLQFLFEYFSETQRNKGNFPGRFSGRQFSNSRSEMNVSTLELGDSALYLCASSLALDGRYNEQFFGPGTRLTVL.

This clone was observed a single time. V is TRBV28 and J is TRBJ2-7, with a possible D match to TRBD1 (5 bases). The V end lost 8 bases, the J end lost 2 bases, and 13 bases lay between the germline ends. Germline loops: CDR1 MDHEN, CDR2 SYDVKM. The CDR3 has 13 residues. The CDR3 nucleotides are TGTGCCAGCGTGGGGCAGCGAACCTACGAGCAGTACTTC. Translation: CASVGQRTYEQYF.

V is TRBV7-3 and J is TRBJ2-1, with TRBD2 as a possible D gene (5 bases). V lost 5 bases, J lost 3 bases, and 8 bases lay in between. CDR1 is SGHTA, CDR2 FQGTGA, per germline. The CDR3 sequence is 13 residues long. CDR3 residues: CASSTEGYNEQFF. CDR3 DNA sequence: TGTGCCAGCAGCACCGAGGGCTACAATGAGCAGTTCTTC.

The J gene is TRBJ2-1, the V gene TRBV2, with 13 bases lining up with TRBD2. CDR1 and CDR2 (germline): SNHLY, FYNNEI. This CDR3 is 16 amino acids long. After removal of 0 bases from V and 6 bases from J, the junction contained 2 bases not matched to a gene. In nucleotides, the CDR3 is TGTGCCAGCAGTGAAGCTGGACTAGCGGGGGCCAATGAGCAGTTCTTC. This encodes CASSEAGLAGANEQFF.